This TCR beta chain was found in a study of CD8+ T cells in alopecia areata. Study-wide background: The study gave tofacitinib for 6 to 18 months, then 6 months off drug.

Extracted RNA was reverse transcribed, and the resulting cDNA served as sequencing template. Clones were read by immunoSEQ multiplex PCR, and TCRdb kept only the in-frame ones, dropping some. The sample yields approximately 300,000 clones, roughly 60% seen once. Turning to this clone: The antigen is unknown.

Trimming stripped 4 bases from V and 0 bases from J, with 13 bases between. Germline V CDR1 and CDR2: SGHNT, YYREEE (reference sequence). The CDR3 spans 16 residues. The treatment is: oral pan-JAK inhibitor, 5-10 mg twice daily. The study team obtained lesional scalp punch biopsies and peripheral blood from alopecia areata patients. Whole-study findings and limits: Scalp clonality and expanded CD8+ clones among the top 100 showed significant decreases with tofacitinib. Having one nonresponder leaves uncertain how baseline CD8+ expansion relates to response.

This chain uses TRBV5-4 with TRBJ2-2; possibly TRBD2 for D (6 bases). The sequenced sample was CD4+ T cells sorted from blood, obtained at week 24, from a patient treated with tofacitinib. The TCR sequence derives from a human donor with alopecia areata. The CDR3 nucleotides are TGTGCCAGCAGCCCCGCGGGGCGAACGAACACCGGGGAGCTGTTTTTT. Translated, it gives CASSPAGRTNTGELFF. The variable domain in full, completed from reference TRBV5-4 and TRBJ2-2, reads ETGVTQSPTHLIKTRGQQVTLRCSSQSGHNTVSWYQQALGQGPQFIFQYYREEENGRGNFPPRFSGLQFPNYSSELNVNALELDDSALYLCASSPAGRTNTGELFFGEGSRLTVL.